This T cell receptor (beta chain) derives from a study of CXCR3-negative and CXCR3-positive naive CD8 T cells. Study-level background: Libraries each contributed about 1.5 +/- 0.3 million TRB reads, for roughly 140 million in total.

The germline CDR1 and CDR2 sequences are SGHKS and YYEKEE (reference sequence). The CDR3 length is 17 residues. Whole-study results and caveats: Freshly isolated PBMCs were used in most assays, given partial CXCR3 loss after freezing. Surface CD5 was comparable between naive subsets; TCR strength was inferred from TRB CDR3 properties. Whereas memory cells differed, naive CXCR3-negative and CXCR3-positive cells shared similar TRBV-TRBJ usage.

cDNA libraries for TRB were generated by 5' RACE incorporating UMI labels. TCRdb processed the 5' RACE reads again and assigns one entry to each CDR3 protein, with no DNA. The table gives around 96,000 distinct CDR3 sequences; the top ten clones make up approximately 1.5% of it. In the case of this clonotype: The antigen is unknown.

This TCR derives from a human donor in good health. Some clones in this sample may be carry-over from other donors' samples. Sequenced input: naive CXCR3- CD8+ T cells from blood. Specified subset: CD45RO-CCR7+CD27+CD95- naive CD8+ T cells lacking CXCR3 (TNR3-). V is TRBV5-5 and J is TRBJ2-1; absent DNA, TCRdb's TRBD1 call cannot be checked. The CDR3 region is CASSPYWAGSSYNEQFF.